This T cell receptor beta chain is from a study of blood T cell repertoires in COVID-19. As originally analysed: Amplification from reference gene primers served as the basis for estimated nucleated cell counts. Profiling relied on immunoSEQ multiplex PCR, and the TCRdb table lists in-frame clones only, not all of them. That table supplies the V and J calls and clone size; D and trimming were determined from the DNA. The table lists some 38,000 clones, about 90% of them singletons, with roughly 14% in the top ten. The germline V gene encodes CDR1 SGHNT and CDR2 YYREEE (reference sequence). The CDR3 is 14 residues long. J was trimmed by 5 bases and V by 0 bases; bases with no gene match: 3.

The sequencing sample was made of peripheral blood. This TCR was recovered from a young woman in a cohort sampled during active COVID-19. V and J are TRBV5-4 and TRBJ1-2, with TRBD1 matching over 8 bases. CDR3 sequence (DNA): TGTGCCAGCAGCTTGGGACAGGGGACTTATGGCTACACCTTC. It specifies CASSLGQGTYGYTF.